This TCR beta chain was found in a study of T-cell reconstitution after alpha-beta-depleted transplantation in children. The CDR3 consists of 16 residues. V shed 5 bases and J 0 bases; nucleotides not matched to a gene: 7. Germline CDR1 is MGHRA and CDR2 is YSYEKL. Unique molecular identifiers tagged the TCRbeta library. Using its own MiXCR run on the PCR reads, TCRdb lists one record per CDR3 protein. This table holds some 310,000 distinct CDR3 sequences, around 25% found once. Source: PBMCs, mostly from graft donor cells, taken 180 days after TCRalphabeta/CD19-depleted stem cell transplant. The rearrangement links TRBV4-1 to TRBJ2-4; 7 bases map to TRBD1. The TCR was taken from a male patient younger than 18 who had a stem cell transplant for acute lymphoblastic leukemia, so the T cells may come from the graft donor. The CDR3 nucleotides read TGCGCCAGCAGCACACAGGGGTTCCTAGCCAAAAACATTCAGTACTTC. Its translation: CASSTQGFLAKNIQYF.